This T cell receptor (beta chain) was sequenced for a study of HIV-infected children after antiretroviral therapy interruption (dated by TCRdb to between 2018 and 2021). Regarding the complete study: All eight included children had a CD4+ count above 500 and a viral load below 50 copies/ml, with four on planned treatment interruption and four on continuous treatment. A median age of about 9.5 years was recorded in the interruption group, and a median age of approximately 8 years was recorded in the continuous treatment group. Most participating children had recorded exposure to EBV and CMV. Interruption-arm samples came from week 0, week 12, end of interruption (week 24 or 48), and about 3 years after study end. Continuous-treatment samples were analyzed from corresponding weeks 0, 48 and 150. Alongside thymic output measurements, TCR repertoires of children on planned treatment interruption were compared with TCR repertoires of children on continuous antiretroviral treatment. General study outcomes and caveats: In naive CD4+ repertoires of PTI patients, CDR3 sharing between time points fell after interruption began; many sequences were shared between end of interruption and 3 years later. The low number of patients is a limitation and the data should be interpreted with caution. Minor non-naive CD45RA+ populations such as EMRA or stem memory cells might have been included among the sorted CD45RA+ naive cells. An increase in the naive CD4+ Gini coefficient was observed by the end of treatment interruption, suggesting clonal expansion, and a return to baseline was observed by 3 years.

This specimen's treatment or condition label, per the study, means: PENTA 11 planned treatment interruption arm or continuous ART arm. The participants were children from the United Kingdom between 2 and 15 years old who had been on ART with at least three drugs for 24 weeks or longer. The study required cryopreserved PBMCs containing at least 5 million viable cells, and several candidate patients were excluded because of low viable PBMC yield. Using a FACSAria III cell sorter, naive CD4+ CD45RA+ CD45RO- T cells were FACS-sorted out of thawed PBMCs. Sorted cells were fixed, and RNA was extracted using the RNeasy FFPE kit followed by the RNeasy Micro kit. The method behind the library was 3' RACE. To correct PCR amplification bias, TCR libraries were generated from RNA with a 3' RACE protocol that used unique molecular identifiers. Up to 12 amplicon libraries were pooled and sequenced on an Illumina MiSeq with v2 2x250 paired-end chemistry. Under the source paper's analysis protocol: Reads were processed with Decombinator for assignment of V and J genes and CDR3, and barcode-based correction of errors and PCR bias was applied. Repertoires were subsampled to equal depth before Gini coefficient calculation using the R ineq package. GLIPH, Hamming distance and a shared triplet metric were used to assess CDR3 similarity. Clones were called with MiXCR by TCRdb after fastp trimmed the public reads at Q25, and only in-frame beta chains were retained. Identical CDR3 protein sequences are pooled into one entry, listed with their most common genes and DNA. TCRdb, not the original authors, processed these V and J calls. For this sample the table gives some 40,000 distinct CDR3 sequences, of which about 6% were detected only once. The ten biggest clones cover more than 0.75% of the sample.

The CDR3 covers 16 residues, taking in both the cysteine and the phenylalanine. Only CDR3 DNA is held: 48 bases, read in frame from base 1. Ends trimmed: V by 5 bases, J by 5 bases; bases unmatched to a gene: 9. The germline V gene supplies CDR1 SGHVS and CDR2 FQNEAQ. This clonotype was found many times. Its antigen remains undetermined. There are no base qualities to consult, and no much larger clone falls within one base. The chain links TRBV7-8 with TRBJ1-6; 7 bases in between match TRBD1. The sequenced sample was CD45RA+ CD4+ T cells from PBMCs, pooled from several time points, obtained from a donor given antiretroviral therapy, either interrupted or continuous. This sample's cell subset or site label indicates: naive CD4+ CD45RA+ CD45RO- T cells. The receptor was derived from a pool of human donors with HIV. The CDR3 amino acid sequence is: CASSQSRTGNNSPLHF. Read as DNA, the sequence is TGTGCCAGCAGCCAGTCCAGGACAGGAAATAATTCACCCCTCCACTTT.